These 15 T cell receptor beta chains were all obtained from the same sample, sequenced in a study of CD8+ T cells in alopecia areata. As for treatment: oral pan-JAK inhibitor, 5-10 mg twice daily. Reverse transcribed after extraction, RNA yielded cDNA as the sequencing template. TCRdb's copy holds only in-frame clones and misses some; the assay was immunoSEQ multiplex PCR. The table includes roughly 200,000 clones, approximately 40% detected once. Here the sequenced sample was CD4+ T cells sorted from blood, taken between weeks 36 and 40, from a patient treated with tofacitinib. The receptors were sampled from a human donor with alopecia areata.

This chain uses TRBV6-5 with TRBJ1-5, with D possibly TRBD1 on 6 matching bases. V lost 5 bases, J lost 6 bases, and 14 bases lay in between. Per the germline V gene, CDR1 is MNHEY and CDR2 is SVGAGI. There are 14 residues in the CDR3. The CDR3 here is CASSTTGSGQPQHF. The CDR3 DNA reads as TGTGCCAGCAGTACGACAGGATCGGGTCAGCCCCAGCATTTT.

The sample holds a few counts of this clone. J is TRBJ2-5 and V is TRBV4-3; TRBD1 might be the D (5 bases). Germline V gives CDR1 LGHNA, CDR2 YSLEER. V lost 4 bases and J lost 2, with 14 bases in between. The CDR3 has 15 residues. The CDR3: CASSLSGAKQETQYF. In DNA form, the CDR3 reads TGCGCCAGCAGCCTGTCTGGGGCAAAACAAGAGACCCAGTACTTC.

This chain's CDR3 is CATSREAGNGYTF. The DNA for the CDR3 is TGTGCCACCAGCAGAGAGGCAGGGAATGGCTACACCTTC. The V call is TRBV15, the J call TRBJ1-2, with D possibly matching TRBD1 (5 bases). Germline V gives CDR1 LNHNV, CDR2 YYDKDF (reference sequence). Trimming took 0 bases from V and 6 from J, leaving 8 bases between them. The CDR3 length is 13 residues. The variable domain in full, completed from reference TRBV15 and TRBJ1-2, reads DAMVIQNPRYQVTQFGKPVTLSCSQTLNHNVMYWYQQKSSQAPKLLFHYYDKDFNNEADTPDNFQSRRPNTSFCFLDIRSPGLGDTAMYLCATSREAGNGYTFGSGTRLTVV.

The chain carries TRBV7-9 and TRBJ2-3, with 8 bases aligning to TRBD2. The CDR3 runs 17 residues. The junction had 16 bases not matched to a gene; V was cut back by 5 bases and J by 6 bases. Germline-derived CDR1 and CDR2 are SEHNR and FQNEAQ (reference sequence). The CDR3 bases are TGTGCCAGCAGCCTAAACATAGCGGGAAACGAAGGGGATACGCAGTATTTT. This gives the protein CASSLNIAGNEGDTQYF.

This clone has just a few counts. The chain links TRBV30 to TRBJ2-3; 7 bases line up with TRBD2. J lost 0 bases, V lost 7 bases, and 10 bases had no gene match. Germline V gives CDR1 GTSNPN, CDR2 SVGIG (reference sequence). The CDR3 sequence is 15 residues long. CDR3 protein: CASRAVSGSTDTQYF. Here the CDR3 DNA reads TGTGCCTCCCGAGCCGTTAGCGGGAGCACAGATACGCAGTATTTT. The full variable domain, in which reference TRBV30 and TRBJ2-3 provide the parts outside the CDR3, is SQTIHQWPATLVQPVGSPLSLECTVEGTSNPNLYWYRQAAGRGLQLLFYSVGIGQISSEVPQNLSASRPQDRQFILSSKKLLLSDSGFYLCASRAVSGSTDTQYFGPGTRLTVL.

V usage is TRBV4-2 and J usage is TRBJ2-2; no definite D call. The V gene's germline CDR1 is LGHNA and CDR2 YNFKEQ. There are 16 residues in the CDR3. Deletions cut 4 bases from V and 1 base from J, with 13 bases between. CDR3 in amino acids: CASSPLVSGNTGELFF. The CDR3 nucleotides are TGTGCCAGCAGCCCCTTGGTCTCGGGGAACACCGGGGAGCTGTTTTTT.

The V and J genes are TRBV9 and TRBJ1-1; no clear D gene. Trimming stripped 0 bases from V and 0 bases from J, with 9 bases between. The CDR3 has 15 residues. The germline V gene encodes CDR1 SGDLS and CDR2 YYNGEE. CDR3 bases: TGTGCCAGCAGCGTAGTAGACGGATTGAACACTGAAGCTTTCTTT. This sequence encodes CASSVVDGLNTEAFF.

This rearrangement joins TRBV7-9 to TRBJ2-1; tentative D call: TRBD2 (5 bases). With 1 base removed from V and 1 base from J, the gap between germline ends came to 5 bases. Germline values: CDR1 SEHNR, CDR2 FQNEAQ (reference sequence). This CDR3 comprises 14 residues. CDR3 sequence reads: CASSLGLSYNEQFF. The DNA for the CDR3 is TGTGCCAGCAGCTTAGGACTATCCTACAATGAGCAGTTCTTC.

This chain links TRBV5-1 with TRBJ2-7, with 8 bases matching TRBD2. Germline CDR1 reads SGHRS; CDR2 reads YFSETQ. The ends lost 6 bases at V and 7 bases at J; junction bases unmatched: 9. This CDR3 region has 13 residues. The CDR3 reads CASKVAGGAEQYF. DNA of the CDR3: TGCGCCAGCAAGGTGGCGGGGGGCGCAGAGCAGTACTTC. The complete variable domain, with remaining parts taken from reference TRBV5-1 and TRBJ2-7, reads KAGVTQTPRYLIKTRGQQVTLSCSPISGHRSVSWYQQTPGQGLQFLFEYFSETQRNKGNFPGRFSGRQFSNSRSEMNVSTLELGDSALYLCASKVAGGAEQYFGPGTRLTVT.

This clone has a handful of counts. The chain recombines TRBV19 with TRBJ1-1; D gene ambiguous. CDR1 is LNHDA and CDR2 is SQIVND in the germline V gene (reference sequence). This CDR3 spans 13 amino acids. Trimming took off 6 bases at V and 1 base at J, with 9 bases between the two ends. For the CDR3, the DNA is TGTGCCAGTAGGTCGGACCAGAACACTGAAGCTTTCTTT. Its translation: CASRSDQNTEAFF.

The DNA of the CDR3 is TGTGCCAGCAGCCCATCCTCCACTTCTACTCGCTATTTCTTC. Translated: CASSPSSTSTRYFF. This chain uses TRBV7-9 with TRBJ2-1; D is uncertain. Germline lookup yields CDR1 SEHNR and CDR2 FQNEAQ (reference sequence). V was shortened by 5 bases and J by 16 bases, with 24 bases between the two germline ends. CDR3 size: 14 residues.

J is TRBJ2-7 and V is TRBV7-8; D possibly corresponds to TRBD1 (5 bases). Deletions cut 6 bases from V and 6 bases from J, with 18 bases between. Germline-derived CDR1 and CDR2 are SGHVS and FQNEAQ. CDR3 length: 14 residues. CDR3 region: CASRESGSSGEQYF. The CDR3 bases are TGTGCCAGCAGGGAATCAGGGTCCTCTGGCGAGCAGTACTTC. The whole variable domain, remainder taken from reference TRBV7-8 and TRBJ2-7, is GAGVSQSPRYKVAKRGQDVALRCDPISGHVSLFWYQQALGQGPEFLTYFQNEAQLDKSGLPSDRFFAERPEGSVSTLKIQRTQQEDSAVYLCASRESGSSGEQYFGPGTRLTVT.

The V call is TRBV6-5, the J call TRBJ2-7, with D perhaps matching TRBD2 (7 bases). V was cut by 2 bases and J by 12 bases, with 14 bases left in between. The CDR3 contains 12 residues. In germline, CDR1 is MNHEY, CDR2 SVGAGI. The CDR3 nucleotides are TGTGCCAGCAGTTACGGAGGGGGGGAATGGTACTTC. Its protein product is CASSYGGGEWYF.

This sequence joins TRBV27 and TRBJ1-2; the D is unclear. Germline CDR1 reads MNHEY; CDR2 reads SMNVEV (reference sequence). With 4 bases removed from V and 5 bases from J, the gap between germline ends came to 11 bases. This CDR3 comprises 13 residues. Here the CDR3 reads CASSYSQGYGYTF. CDR3 sequence (DNA): TGTGCCAGCAGTTACAGCCAAGGGTATGGCTACACCTTC.

This clone has a handful of counts. The chain has TRBV5-1 and TRBJ2-5; TRBD2 agrees at 7 bases. The J segment lost 1 base and the V segment lost 4 bases, leaving 7 bases of the junction unmatched. From germline, CDR1 is SGHRS and CDR2 YFSETQ. This CDR3 is built from 15 residues. CDR3 sequence (DNA): TGCGCCAGCAGCAAAAGCGGGGCCACCCAAGAGACCCAGTACTTC. The encoded protein is CASSKSGATQETQYF.